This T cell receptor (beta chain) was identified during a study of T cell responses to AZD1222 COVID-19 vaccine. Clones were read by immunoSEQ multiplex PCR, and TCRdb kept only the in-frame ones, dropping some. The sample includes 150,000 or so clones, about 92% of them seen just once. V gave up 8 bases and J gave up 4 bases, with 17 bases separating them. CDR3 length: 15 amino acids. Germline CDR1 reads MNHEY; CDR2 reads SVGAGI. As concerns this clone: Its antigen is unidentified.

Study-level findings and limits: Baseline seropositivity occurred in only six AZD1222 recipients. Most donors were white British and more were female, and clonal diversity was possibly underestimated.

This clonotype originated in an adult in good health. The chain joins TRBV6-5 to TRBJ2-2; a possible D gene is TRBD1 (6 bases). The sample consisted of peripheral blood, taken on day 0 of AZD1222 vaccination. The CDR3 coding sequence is TGTGCCAGCCGGCCGGGGCAGGGGAGCACCGGGGAGCTGTTTTTT. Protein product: CASRPGQGSTGELFF.